The 32 T cell receptor beta chains below all came from one sample that was sequenced in a study of shared clonotypes between healthy human individuals. TCRdb's copy holds only in-frame clones and misses some; the assay was immunoSEQ multiplex PCR. The sample lists a few hundred thousand clones, roughly 79% occurring once. Sequenced sample: PBMCs. The receptors were sampled from a middle-aged woman in good health. Some clones in this sample may be carry-over from other donors' samples.

The rearrangement links TRBV7-6 to TRBJ1-1; tentative D call: TRBD1 (5 bases). The CDR3 spans 15 residues. Trimming stripped 5 bases from V and 4 bases from J, with 17 bases between. Per the germline V gene, CDR1 is SGHVS and CDR2 is FNYEAQ. The CDR3 region is CASSHNTAGLTEAFF. The CDR3 DNA follows: TGTGCCAGCAGCCATAACACGGCAGGGCTCACTGAAGCTTTCTTT.

The chain has TRBV7-2 and TRBJ2-2, with TRBD2 matching 12 bases. The V and J ends lost 1 base and 8 bases, in that order; junction bases with no gene match: 8. The CDR3 has 17 amino acids. Germline CDR1 reads SGHTA; CDR2 reads FQGNSA. The DNA of the CDR3 is TGTGCCAGCAGCTTAGATCCTAGCGGGAGGGCTAGTGGGGAGCTGTTTTTT. It yields the protein CASSLDPSGRASGELFF.

J is TRBJ1-2 and V is TRBV7-3, with 9 bases matching TRBD1. The CDR3 consists of 15 residues. From germline, CDR1 is SGHTA and CDR2 FQGTGA. V dropped 0 bases and J dropped 6; count of bases not matched to a gene: 5. CDR3 bases: TGTGCCAGCAGCTTAACCCCGGGACAGGGAGATGGCTACACCTTC. Protein sequence: CASSLTPGQGDGYTF.

Comments on this clone: This may be a read error: a much more frequent sequence differs by one nucleotide. V gene TRBV10-3 combines with J gene TRBJ1-1; 8 bases fit TRBD1. Germline V gene sequence: CDR1 ENHRY, CDR2 SYGVKD. Trimming at V came to 7 bases and at J to 4 bases, leaving 8 bases not matched to a gene. This CDR3 region has 14 residues. In DNA, the CDR3 is TGTGCCATCACCGGGACAGACAGGGGCACTGAAGCTTTCTTT. Protein product: CAITGTDRGTEAFF.

This clone showed up just a few times. The gene calls are TRBV5-1 and TRBJ2-7; D is unclear. The CDR3 runs 12 residues. Germline V gene sequence: CDR1 SGHRS, CDR2 YFSETQ. V gave up 4 bases and J gave up 3 bases, with 8 bases separating them. DNA of the CDR3: TGCGCCAGCAGCAGAGACGGCTACGAGCAGTACTTC. This sequence encodes CASSRDGYEQYF.

This rearrangement joins TRBV6-4 to TRBJ2-2, with 9 bases identical to TRBD2. CDR3 length: 17 residues. Germline-derived CDR1 and CDR2 are MRHNA and SNTAGT. V lost 4 bases and J lost 3; bases outside the gene matches: 9. The CDR3 loop is CASSVSSGISDTGELFF. CDR3 DNA: TGTGCCAGCAGTGTTTCTAGCGGGATTTCGGACACCGGGGAGCTGTTTTTT.

Concerning this clone itself: A far larger clone is one nucleotide away, so this likely arose from a read error. This sample includes further DNA sequences coding for the same CDR3. The J gene is TRBJ2-5, the V gene TRBV28; TRBD2 matches 7 bases. J was trimmed by 7 bases and V by 6 bases; bases with no gene match: 8. The CDR3 sequence is 13 residues long. Germline V CDR1 and CDR2: MDHEN, SYDVKM. In DNA, the CDR3 is TGTGCCAGCAGCTTAATCTGGGGGGGGACCCAGTACTTC. Encoded protein: CASSLIWGGTQYF.

V gene TRBV6-4 combines with J gene TRBJ2-1, with 8 bases fitting TRBD2. The CDR3 spans 15 residues. V gave up 3 bases and J gave up 9 bases; unmatched junction bases: 10. CDR1 MRHNA and CDR2 SNTAGT come from the germline V gene. This chain's CDR3 is CASSENSGIGSEQFF. CDR3 sequence (DNA): TGTGCCAGCAGTGAGAATAGCGGGATAGGTAGTGAGCAGTTCTTC.

This clone was counted many times. The chain carries TRBV7-8 and TRBJ1-2, with a tentative D call TRBD1 (6 bases). Germline CDR1 SGHVS, CDR2 FQNEAQ. Deletions cut 1 base from V and 8 bases from J, with 14 bases between. The CDR3 sequence is 14 residues long. In nucleotides, the CDR3 is TGTGCCAGCAGCTTAGAAGATTCAGGGGAAGGCTACACCTTC. As protein: CASSLEDSGEGYTF.

The rearrangement uses TRBV27 and TRBJ1-1, with 7 nucleotides matching TRBD1. CDR1 and CDR2 (germline): MNHEY, SMNVEV (reference sequence). This CDR3 spans 14 amino acids. J lost 1 base, V lost 5 bases, and 4 bases had no gene match. The CDR3 reads CASSRGGWNTEAFF. The DNA of the CDR3 is TGTGCCAGCAGTAGAGGGGGCTGGAACACTGAAGCTTTCTTT.

The gene calls are TRBV7-8 and TRBJ1-4; 10 bases line up with TRBD1. The CDR3 spans 15 residues. The trim removed 4 bases at V and 5 bases at J, leaving 4 bases unmatched. Looked up from germline, CDR1 is SGHVS and CDR2 is FQNEAQ. This CDR3 is CASSSRTGGNEKLFF. CDR3 in DNA: TGTGCCAGCAGCTCCCGGACAGGGGGGAATGAAAAACTGTTTTTT.

The rearrangement joins TRBV5-1 to TRBJ1-3; D ambiguous. This CDR3 comprises 14 residues. Germline CDR1 reads SGHRS; CDR2 reads YFSETQ. V dropped 5 bases and J dropped 0 bases, with 9 bases sitting between them. CDR3 in amino acids: CASRLSHSGNTIYF. As DNA, the CDR3 is TGCGCCAGCAGATTGAGTCACTCTGGAAACACCATATATTTT. Full variable domain (remainder filled in from reference TRBV5-1 and TRBJ1-3): KAGVTQTPRYLIKTRGQQVTLSCSPISGHRSVSWYQQTPGQGLQFLFEYFSETQRNKGNFPGRFSGRQFSNSRSEMNVSTLELGDSALYLCASRLSHSGNTIYFGEGSWLTVV.

On this clone: A much larger clone differs from this one at a single base, so this may be a read error. The genes are TRBV29-1 and TRBJ2-3; D is ambiguous. There are 13 residues in the CDR3. CDR1 and CDR2 from the germline V gene are SQVTM and ANQGSEA. The CDR3 DNA reads as TGCGGCGTTGAAGGCCAGATCCTCGCTACGCAGTATTTT. It codes for CGVEGQILATQYF.

A word on this clone: One junction end does not reproduce the germline sequence, and a read error may be involved. This chain links TRBV7-7 with TRBJ2-5, with TRBD1 identical over 9 bases. Germline CDR1 and CDR2: SSHAT and FNYEAQ (reference sequence). The CDR3 length is 16 residues. CDR3 loop: CASSLPGQGGSETQYF. In DNA, the CDR3 is TGTGCTAGCAGCTTACCGGGACAGGGCGGTTCGGAGACCCAGTACTTC.

This rearrangement joins TRBV29-1 to TRBJ2-7; D may be TRBD2 (7 bases). This CDR3 spans 16 amino acids. Per the germline V gene, CDR1 is SQVTM and CDR2 is ANQGSEA. With 6 bases removed from V and 2 bases from J, the gap between germline ends came to 23 bases. The CDR3 is CSVQGGVWGSTYEQYF. CDR3 DNA: TGCAGCGTCCAAGGGGGGGTGTGGGGTTCCACCTACGAGCAGTACTTC.

The J gene is TRBJ2-7, the V gene TRBV4-2, with D perhaps matching TRBD2 (6 bases). CDR3 size: 15 residues. Trimming pared 4 bases from V and 5 bases from J, leaving 18 bases between. The germline gives CDR1 LGHNA, CDR2 YNFKEQ. The CDR3 region is CASSRLEGSRDEQYF. DNA of the CDR3: TGTGCCAGCAGCCGCTTGGAGGGTTCAAGGGACGAGCAGTACTTC.

The J gene is TRBJ2-1, the V gene TRBV28, with TRBD1 identical over 8 bases. The germline V gene encodes CDR1 MDHEN and CDR2 SYDVKM. The V gene end was trimmed by 5 bases and the J gene end by 0 bases; junction bases not matched to a gene: 9. The CDR3 has 17 residues. The CDR3 reads CASSKDKTGASYNEQFF. CDR3 coding DNA: TGTGCCAGCAGTAAGGACAAGACAGGGGCCTCCTACAATGAGCAGTTCTTC.

On this clone itself: With a much larger clone just one base away, this may be a read error. V and J are TRBV6-1 and TRBJ2-7; D not resolved. This CDR3 has 10 residues. Trimming removed 6 bases from V and 3 bases from J, with 3 bases in between. Germline V CDR1 and CDR2: MNHNS, SASEGT. The CDR3 loop reads CASSHYEQYF. The CDR3 DNA reads TGTGCCAGCAGCCACTACGAGCAGTACTTC.

The rearrangement links TRBV27 to TRBJ2-3; unclear D gene. From germline, CDR1 is MNHEY and CDR2 SMNVEV (reference sequence). This CDR3 comprises 13 residues. The ends were cut back, 0 bases at V and 11 bases at J, with 12 bases in the middle. This chain's CDR3 is CASSLSSGPLQYF. Here the CDR3 DNA reads TGTGCCAGCAGTTTATCATCGGGCCCCCTGCAGTATTTT.

This rearrangement joins TRBV5-4 to TRBJ2-2; D is possibly TRBD2 (6 bases). The V and J ends lost 2 bases and 6 bases respectively, with 11 bases between them. This CDR3 region has 14 residues. Germline assignment: CDR1 SGHNT and CDR2 YYREEE (reference sequence). In nucleotides, the CDR3 is TGTGCCAGCAGCTTTGTGGGAGGTCCCGGGGAGCTGTTTTTT. It encodes CASSFVGGPGELFF.

This clone was found many times. The chain is built from TRBV30 and TRBJ1-2; the D is unclear. From germline, CDR1 is GTSNPN and CDR2 SVGIG (reference sequence). This CDR3 has 12 residues. V shed 5 bases and J shed 9 bases, with 16 bases lying between them. CDR3 in amino acids: CAWFNSDPRYTF. The CDR3 DNA follows: TGTGCCTGGTTCAACAGCGACCCTCGCTACACCTTC.

As concerns this clone: One end of the junction fails to match germline, which may point to a read error. V usage is TRBV19 and J usage is TRBJ2-6; 9 nucleotides agree with TRBD2. The germline gives CDR1 LNHDA, CDR2 SQIVND (reference sequence). The CDR3 runs 16 residues. The CDR3 reads CASSSSGGSGASVLTF. CDR3 DNA sequence: TGTGCCAGTAGTAGTAGCGGGGGTTCTGGGGCCAGCGTCCTGACTTTT. Together with reference TRBV19 and TRBJ2-6, the CDR3 gives the full variable domain: DGGITQSPKYLFRKEGQNVTLSCEQNLNHDAMYWYRQDPGQGLRLIYYSQIVNDFQKGDIAEGYSVSREKKESFPLTVTSAQKNPTAFYLCASSSSGGSGASVLTFGAGSRLTVL.

This sequence joins TRBV5-5 and TRBJ1-1, with a possible D match to TRBD1 (5 bases). Trimming left V 2 bases short and J 4 bases short, with 12 bases between. Germline V gene sequence: CDR1 SGHKS, CDR2 YYEKEE (reference sequence). This CDR3 has 14 residues. The CDR3 nucleotides read TGTGCCAGCAGCTTTCAGGGTTCGGTCACTGAAGCTTTCTTT. Translation: CASSFQGSVTEAFF.

A note on this clone: A read error may account for a junction end that differs from germline. The chain carries TRBV7-9 and TRBJ2-2; TRBD2 might be the D (5 bases). The germline V gene has CDR1 SEHNR and CDR2 FQNEAQ (reference sequence). CDR3 length equals 14 residues. CDR3 residues: CASSRMRNTGKLFF. DNA for the CDR3: TGTGCCAGCAGCCGGATGAGGAACACCGGGAAGCTGTTTTTT.

The J gene is TRBJ2-4, the V gene TRBV15; the match to TRBD1 covers 8 bases. The germline V gene has CDR1 LNHNV and CDR2 YYDKDF (reference sequence). V lost 0 bases to trimming and J lost 0 bases; unmatched junction nucleotides: 7. The CDR3 is made up of 18 amino acids. The CDR3 DNA is TGTGCCACCAGCAGAGATATTGGGACAGGACTAGCCAAAAACATTCAGTACTTC. Protein product: CATSRDIGTGLAKNIQYF. The whole variable domain, remainder taken from reference TRBV15 and TRBJ2-4, is DAMVIQNPRYQVTQFGKPVTLSCSQTLNHNVMYWYQQKSSQAPKLLFHYYDKDFNNEADTPDNFQSRRPNTSFCFLDIRSPGLGDTAMYLCATSRDIGTGLAKNIQYFGAGTRLSVL.

This sequence joins TRBV18 and TRBJ2-3; D remains ambiguous. V lost 1 base and J lost 5, with 7 bases in between. CDR1 KGHSH and CDR2 LQKENI come from the germline V gene. This CDR3 is 13 amino acids long. The CDR3 region is CASSPRAQDTQYF. In DNA, the CDR3 is TGTGCCAGCTCACCACGCGCCCAAGATACGCAGTATTTT.

The rearrangement links TRBV20-1 to TRBJ2-7; TRBD2 is a possible D gene (5 bases). This CDR3 spans 11 amino acids. The V gene's germline CDR1 is DFQATT and CDR2 SNEGSKA (reference sequence). With 5 bases removed from V and 3 bases from J, the gap between germline ends came to 8 bases. CDR3 loop: CSADGIYEQYF. As DNA, the CDR3 is TGCAGTGCTGACGGGATCTACGAGCAGTACTTC.

Concerning this clone: A much bigger clone sits one base away, suggesting this may be a read error. J is TRBJ1-1 and V is TRBV6-6; D perhaps matches TRBD1 (6 bases). In germline, CDR1 is MNHNY, CDR2 SVGAGI (reference sequence). This CDR3 has 15 residues. CDR3 region: CAGSPYRVVDTEAFF. In DNA, the CDR3 is TGTGCCGGCAGTCCCTACAGGGTGGTGGACACTGAAGCTTTCTTT.

The rearrangement joins TRBV5-1 to TRBJ1-1, with D possibly being TRBD1 (5 bases). Trimming removed 0 bases at V and 5 bases at J, with 14 bases between. Germline V gene lookup returns CDR1 SGHRS and CDR2 YFSETQ. The CDR3 runs 15 residues. CDR3 coding DNA: TGCGCCAGCAGCTTGGTACCAGGGTCGGGGACTGAAGCTTTCTTT. It encodes CASSLVPGSGTEAFF. Using reference TRBV5-1 and TRBJ1-1 for the parts outside the CDR3, the full variable domain is KAGVTQTPRYLIKTRGQQVTLSCSPISGHRSVSWYQQTPGQGLQFLFEYFSETQRNKGNFPGRFSGRQFSNSRSEMNVSTLELGDSALYLCASSLVPGSGTEAFFGQGTRLTVV.

The genes are TRBV4-1 and TRBJ1-1, with TRBD1 matching over 8 bases. CDR3 length: 16 amino acids. V dropped 3 bases and J dropped 0; count of bases not matched to a gene: 6. Germline lookup yields CDR1 MGHRA and CDR2 YSYEKL. The CDR3 DNA follows: TGCGCCAGCAGCCAGCGACAGGGGCTGATGAACACTGAAGCTTTCTTT. This codes for CASSQRQGLMNTEAFF.

The rearrangement links TRBV28 to TRBJ1-2; 9 bases match TRBD1. With 4 bases clipped from V and 5 bases from J, the junction kept 14 bases outside the gene matches. In germline, CDR1 is MDHEN, CDR2 SYDVKM. There are 17 residues in the CDR3. The DNA for the CDR3 is TGTGCCAGCAGTTCACCAACTTGGACAGGGGTAGTTTATGGCTACACCTTC. This translates into CASSSPTWTGVVYGYTF.

Only a few counts were recorded for this clone. V and J are TRBV7-2 and TRBJ2-5; 10 positions match TRBD2. V shed 6 bases and J 2 bases; nucleotides not matched to a gene: 6. Germline V lookup: CDR1 SGHTA, CDR2 FQGNSA. This CDR3 spans 15 amino acids. The CDR3 sequence: CASSRTSGPQETQYF. The DNA for the CDR3 is TGTGCCAGCAGTCGGACTAGCGGACCTCAAGAGACCCAGTACTTC.